This T cell receptor (beta chain) was sequenced during a study of Tregs in tolerant kidney transplant recipients. Overall study results and limits: This study did not directly address biological reproducibility. The small number of patients limits these findings pending further validation. The most relevant donor-specific Treg TCRbeta repertoire apparently came from expansion with activated donor B cells.

TCRdb's table, derived via immunoSEQ multiplex PCR, lists solely in-frame clones and lacks some. The sample holds 200,000 to 300,000 clones, approximately 83% seen once. Of note for this clone: Antigen specificity is unknown.

Unstimulated regulatory T cells (CD4+CD25+CD127-), CD4+CD25- non-regulatory cells, CD4 and CD8 cells were FACS-sorted from thawed PBMCs. The CDR3 contains 16 residues. The germline V gene has CDR1 LNHNV and CDR2 YYDKDF (reference sequence). Trimming took off 1 base at V and 3 bases at J, with 15 bases between the two ends. Material: CD4+ T cells from blood. The chain recombines TRBV15 with TRBJ1-1; perhaps TRBD1 as D (6 bases). The clonotype comes from a human donor in good health. The CDR3 DNA sequence: TGTGCCACCAGCAGAGGCGGCAGGGGTGTCGACACTGAAGCTTTCTTT. Translating it yields CATSRGGRGVDTEAFF.